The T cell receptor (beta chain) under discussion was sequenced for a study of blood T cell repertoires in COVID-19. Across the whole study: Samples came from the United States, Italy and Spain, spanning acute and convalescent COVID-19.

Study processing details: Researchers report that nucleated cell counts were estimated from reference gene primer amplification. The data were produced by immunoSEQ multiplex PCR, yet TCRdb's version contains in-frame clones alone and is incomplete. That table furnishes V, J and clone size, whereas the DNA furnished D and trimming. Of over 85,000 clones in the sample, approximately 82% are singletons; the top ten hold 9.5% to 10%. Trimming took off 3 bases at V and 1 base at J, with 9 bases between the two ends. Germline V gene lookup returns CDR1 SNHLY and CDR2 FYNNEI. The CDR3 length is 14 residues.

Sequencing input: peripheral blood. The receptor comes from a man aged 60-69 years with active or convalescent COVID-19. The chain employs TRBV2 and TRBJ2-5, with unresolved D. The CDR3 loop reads CASSEGSFQETQYF. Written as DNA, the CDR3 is TGTGCCAGCAGTGAGGGTAGCTTCCAAGAGACCCAGTACTTC.